The TCR beta chain under discussion was sequenced for a study of blood T cell repertoires in COVID-19 (TCRdb year 2020). About the full investigation: The collaborator samples originated in the United States, Italy and Spain and spanned the acute and convalescent phases of COVID-19. The repertoires were released in a freely available public database meant as a resource for research on the immune response to SARS-CoV-2. The dataset comprised deeply sampled blood TCRbeta repertoires from subjects exposed to, actively infected with, or recovered from COVID-19. The samples were drawn from the first 160 participants of the ongoing ImmuneRACE study and from more than 1,000 subjects provided by 6 global collaborators. Nearly every sample came with metadata listing a de-identified subject ID, COVID-19 status, age in years and sex. HLA class I and class II types, where available, came from metadata supplied by the sample provider rather than from assay-based typing. The prospective study material was composed of cDNA or gDNA derived from T cells, B-cell-depleted T cells, or PBMCs.

Reading from cysteine to phenylalanine, the CDR3 counts 17 amino acids. Of the read, only the CDR3 DNA is kept; its 51 bases are in frame from base 1. CDR1 SGHVS and CDR2 FQNEAQ were looked up in the germline V gene. The V and J ends are trimmed by 1 base and 0 bases, leaving 13 bases between them. The immunoSEQ Assay, a bias-controlled multiplex PCR, was used to amplify TCRbeta CDR3 regions from genomic DNA. Processing in the source paper ran as follows. The number of nucleated cells in each sample was estimated from the amplification of reference gene primers within the assay. Sequence reads were collapsed and filtered to measure the absolute abundance of every unique TCRbeta CDR3 rearrangement. For each sample, productive Simpson clonality was calculated as the square root of Simpson's diversity index across productive rearrangements. Here the immuneACCESS table is served through TCRdb, limited to in-frame sequences with V and J called. Missing clones are a known gap in these copies; in checked studies unresolved V genes cover under half, and the rest lacks a known reason. Clone size and the V and J calls come from that table; the DNA yielded D and trimming. This sample is represented by under 200,000 clones; more than 70% of them were singletons. Roughly 13% of the sample lies in the top ten.

To note about this clone: No cognate antigen has been identified for it. Base-call qualities are not available, and no considerably larger clone is one nucleotide away.

Summary of the overall study and its limitations: The amount of clinical and demographic metadata varied by source and participant and was provided uncurated.

Whole blood was collected in K2EDTA tubes by collaborating institutions according to the institutions' own protocols. For TCRbeta analysis, collaborators shipped samples as frozen whole blood, isolated PBMCs, or DNA extracted from either of those sample types. This sequence was found in a man aged 18-30 years with active or convalescent COVID-19. The specimen sequenced was peripheral blood. The V and J segments used are TRBV7-8 and TRBJ2-4; matching of 6 bases hints at TRBD1 as the D gene. The sequenced DNA is TGTGCCAGCAGCTTAGAGGCAGGGGATGAAGCCAAAAACATTCAGTACTTC. It translates as CASSLEAGDEAKNIQYF.